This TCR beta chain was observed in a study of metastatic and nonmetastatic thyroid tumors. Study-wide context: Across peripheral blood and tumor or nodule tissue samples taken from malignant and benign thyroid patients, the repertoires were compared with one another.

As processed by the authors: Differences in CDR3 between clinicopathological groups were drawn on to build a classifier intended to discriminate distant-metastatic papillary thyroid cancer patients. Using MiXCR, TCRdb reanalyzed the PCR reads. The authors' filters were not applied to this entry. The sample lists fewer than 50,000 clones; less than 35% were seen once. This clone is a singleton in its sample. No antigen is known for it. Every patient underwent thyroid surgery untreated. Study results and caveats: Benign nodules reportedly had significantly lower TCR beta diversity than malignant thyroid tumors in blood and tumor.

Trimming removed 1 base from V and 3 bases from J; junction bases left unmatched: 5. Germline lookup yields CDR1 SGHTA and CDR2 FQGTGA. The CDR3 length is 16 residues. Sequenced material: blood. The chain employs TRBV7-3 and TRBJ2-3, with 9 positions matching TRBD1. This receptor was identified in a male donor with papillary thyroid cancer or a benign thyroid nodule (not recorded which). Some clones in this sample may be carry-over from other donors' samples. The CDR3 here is CASSLIRGTGTDTQYF. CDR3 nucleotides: TGTGCCAGCAGCTTAATAAGAGGGACAGGGACAGATACGCAGTATTTT.